What follows are 8 T cell receptor beta chains derived from one specimen sequenced in a study of molecular identifiers for immune sequencing clone quantification. Using its own MiXCR run on the PCR reads, TCRdb lists one record per CDR3 protein. The sample includes some 100,000 distinct CDR3 sequences, roughly 19% of them seen just once. The sequencing sample was made of naive CD8+ T cells from blood, with Jurkat cell RNA spiked in. Subset noted: FACS-sorted CD8+CD4-CCR7+CD45RA+ naive T cells. The receptor set was obtained from a human donor in good health. Some libraries in this study had Jurkat cell RNA spiked in.

This clonotype was recorded many times. This chain uses TRBV19 with TRBJ2-4; no reliable D call. V lost 3 bases and J lost 2, with 17 bases in between. Germline lookup yields CDR1 LNHDA and CDR2 SQIVND (reference sequence). The CDR3 totals 17 residues. CDR3 loop: CASSMISGTRTKNIQYF. The DNA for the CDR3 is TGTGCCAGTAGTATGATCTCCGGTACCCGGACCAAAAACATTCAGTACTTC.

This clonotype has at least ten counts. The V gene is TRBV5-4, the J gene TRBJ2-2; 10 bases fit TRBD2. Losses at the gene ends were 4 bases for V and 7 bases for J; bases not matched to a gene: 4. This CDR3 has 14 amino acids. Germline V gene data show CDR1 as SGHNT and CDR2 as YYREEE (reference sequence). CDR3 residues: CASSHPSGSGELFF. DNA for the CDR3: TGTGCCAGCAGCCACCCTAGCGGGAGCGGGGAGCTGTTTTTT.

This clonotype was seen many times. This rearrangement joins TRBV6-6 to TRBJ2-7, with D perhaps matching TRBD1 or TRBD2 (5 bases each). Deletions cut 4 bases from V and 2 bases from J, with 9 bases between. Looked up from germline, CDR1 is MNHNY and CDR2 is SVGAGI (reference sequence). This CDR3 region has 13 residues. The CDR3 sequence is CASSWDGTYEQYF. The DNA for the CDR3 is TGTGCCAGCAGTTGGGACGGTACCTACGAGCAGTACTTC.

The sample holds many counts of this clonotype. The J gene is TRBJ2-3, the V gene TRBV24-1, with a possible D match to TRBD2 (6 bases). Looked up from germline, CDR1 is KGHDR and CDR2 is SFDVKD. The CDR3 has 16 amino acids. Trimming pared 4 bases from V and 5 bases from J, leaving 18 bases between. In DNA form, the CDR3 reads TGTGCCACCAGTGACTGGGACTCGGTATGGGGAGATACGCAGTATTTT. Protein sequence: CATSDWDSVWGDTQYF.

This clonotype showed up just a few times. This clone may be a read error of a much larger clone one base away. The CDR3 carries no conserved terminal phenylalanine or tryptophan, so it likely arises from a read error. The genes are TRBV5-1 and TRBJ2-3, with 9 positions matching TRBD1. V gave up 1 base and J gave up 5 bases; unmatched junction bases: 2. This CDR3 comprises 14 residues. Germline-derived CDR1 and CDR2 are SGHRS and YFSETQ. The CDR3 nucleotides are TGCGCCAGCAGCTTGAACAGGGGGCAAGATACGCAGTATTCT. Translating gives CASSLNRGQDTQYS.

This clonotype was counted many times. This chain links TRBV20-1 with TRBJ2-7; tentative D call: TRBD1 (5 bases). CDR3 length: 13 residues. CDR1 DFQATT and CDR2 SNEGSKA come from the germline V gene (reference sequence). V lost 5 bases and J 6 bases, leaving 17 bases between the germline ends. The CDR3 DNA reads TGCAGTGCTCGTTCGGCCACAAGGGGCGAGCAGTACTTC. Translated, it gives CSARSATRGEQYF.

As to this clonotype: Given a much more abundant clone one base away, this may be a read error. The chain employs TRBV7-6 and TRBJ1-1; 7 nucleotides align to TRBD1. Germline CDR1 is SGHVS and CDR2 is FNYEAQ. The length of the CDR3 is 15 residues. The CDR3 sequence: CASGLAAGGNTEAFF. CDR3 coding DNA: TGTGCCAGCGGCTTAGCGGCAGGGGGGAACACTGAAGCTTTCTTT. Full variable domain (missing parts from reference TRBV7-6 and TRBJ1-1): GAGVSQSPRYKVTKRGQDVALRCDPISGHVSLYWYRQALGQGPEFLTYFNYEAQQDKSGLPNDRFSAERPEGSISTLTIQRTEQRDSAMYRCASGLAAGGNTEAFFGQGTRLTVV.

Concerning this clonotype itself: A much larger clone differs by one base, so this may be a read error. This chain uses TRBV3-1 with TRBJ2-1, with 7 bases lining up with TRBD1. Germline V gives CDR1 LGHDT, CDR2 YNNKEL (reference sequence). This CDR3 has 16 amino acids. The V segment lost 2 bases and the J segment 6 bases; nucleotides outside the gene matches: 10. CDR3 nucleotide sequence: TGTGCCAGCAGCCAACCCCGACAAGGGGGCGGCAATGAGCAGTTCTTC. Its translation: CASSQPRQGGGNEQFF.